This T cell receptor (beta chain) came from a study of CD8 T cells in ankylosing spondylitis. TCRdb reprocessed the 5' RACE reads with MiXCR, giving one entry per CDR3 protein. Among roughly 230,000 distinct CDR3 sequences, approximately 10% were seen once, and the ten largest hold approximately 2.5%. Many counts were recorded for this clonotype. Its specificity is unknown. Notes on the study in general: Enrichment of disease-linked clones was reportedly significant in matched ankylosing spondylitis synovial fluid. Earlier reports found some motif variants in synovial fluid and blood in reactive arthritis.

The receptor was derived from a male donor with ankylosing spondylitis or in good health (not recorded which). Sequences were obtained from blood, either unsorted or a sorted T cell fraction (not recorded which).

As DNA, the CDR3 is TGTGCCAGCAGCCTCGGACAGGGCAAAGATACGCAGTATTTT. This translates into CASSLGQGKDTQYF. This chain uses TRBV5-5 with TRBJ2-3; 8 positions match TRBD1. The junction had 6 bases not matched to a gene; V was cut back by 4 bases and J by 5 bases. Per the germline V gene, CDR1 is SGHKS and CDR2 is YYEKEE (reference sequence). The CDR3 is 14 residues long.